This T cell receptor beta chain was identified during a study of shared T cell receptors in the human thymus. Produced via immunoSEQ multiplex PCR; TCRdb's table is partial and in-frame only. The data show some 700,000 clones, roughly 90% seen once. Looked up from germline, CDR1 is SNHLY and CDR2 is FYNNEI. The CDR3 has 17 amino acids. V was pared by 4 bases and J by 3 bases, with 12 bases of the junction left unmatched. These sequences were also reported in another study, on human thymus T cells.

This sequence originates from a boy less than two years old with a congenital heart defect. Specimen: thymocytes. This chain links TRBV2 with TRBJ2-1; 7 bases align to TRBD2. Written as DNA, the CDR3 is TGTGCCAGCAGTGTCCCTCGCGGGGTAGCGGGCTACAATGAGCAGTTCTTC. Its protein product is CASSVPRGVAGYNEQFF.